A selection of T cell receptor beta chains follows, all from one sample in a study of metastatic and nonmetastatic thyroid tumors. TCRdb re-called the PCR reads through MiXCR. Of some 25,000 clones listed, about an eighth are singletons. The specimen sequenced was blood. These receptors all stem from a female donor with papillary thyroid cancer or a benign thyroid nodule (not recorded which). Some clones in this sample may be carry-over from other donors' samples. Each CDR3 is given with its conserved first and last residue. D genes are given only for firm matches. A clone size is listed for some rows: how often the clone was seen (once, few, many), or a class if it is expanded.

j_call | cdr3_length | clone_size | d_call | v_call | cdr3_nt | cdr3_aa
TRBJ2-7 | 15 | many | TRBD2 | TRBV6-1 | TGTGCCAGCAGTGAGGGGGGGGGAGACTCCTACGAGCAGTACTTC | CASSEGGGDSYEQYF
TRBJ2-7 | 11 | - | - | TRBV12-3/TRBV12-4 | TGTGCCAGCAGCCGTGACTACGAGCAGTACTTC | CASSRDYEQYF
TRBJ1-6 | 11 | many | - | TRBV20-1 | TGCAGTGGACAGAATAATTCACCCCTCCACTTT | CSGQNNSPLHF
TRBJ2-7 | 14 | - | - | TRBV2 | TGTTCCAGCAGTGAACGACGGGGACCCTACGAGCAGTACTTC | CSSSERRGPYEQYF
TRBJ2-3 | 16 | large | - | TRBV12-3/TRBV12-4 | TGTGCCAGCAGTACGACGGCCAGCGGCAGCACAGATACGCAGTATTTT | CASSTTASGSTDTQYF
TRBJ1-6 | 13 | few | - | TRBV30 | TGTGCCTGGAGTTCAGGGTTTGCTTCACCCCTCCACTTT | CAWSSGFASPLHF
TRBJ2-6 | 15 | - | - | TRBV10-3 | TGTGCCACTCCCGGGCTGTGCTCTGGGGCCAACGTCCTGACTTTC | CATPGLCSGANVLTF
TRBJ2-1 | 15 | many | TRBD2 | TRBV6-4 | TGTGCCAGCAGTGACGGGACTAGCGGGGTGAGCCGGCAGTTCTTC | CASSDGTSGVSRQFF
TRBJ2-3 | 16 | many | TRBD2 | TRBV12-3/TRBV12-4 | TGTGCCAGCAGCCTACCCCTAGCGGGAGACACAGATACGCAGTATTTT | CASSLPLAGDTDTQYF
TRBJ1-5 | 14 | medium-sized | - | TRBV18 | TGTGCCAGCTCAAGCGCACAGGTTCCGGAGCCCCAGCATTTT | CASSSAQVPEPQHF
TRBJ1-6 | 14 | - | TRBD1 | TRBV6-1 | TGTGCCAGCAGCCAGGGACAGGGCAATTCACCCCTCCACTTT | CASSQGQGNSPLHF
TRBJ1-2 | 15 | many | TRBD1 | TRBV6-6 | TGTGCCAGCAGTTCCGCGGCGGGACAGGGCTTTGGCTACACCTTC | CASSSAAGQGFGYTF
TRBJ2-4 | 13 | many | - | TRBV20-1 | TGCAGCCACCACATCATAGCCAAAAACATTCAGTACTTC | CSHHIIAKNIQYF
TRBJ1-1 | 14 | few | - | TRBV6-1 | TGTGCCAGCAGAACCCCCGGGGGGAACACTGAAGCTTTCTTT | CASRTPGGNTEAFF
TRBJ2-1 | 15 | many | - | TRBV4-1 | TGCGCCAGCAGACCCTCGGCTAGCTCCTACAATGAGCAGTTCTTC | CASRPSASSYNEQFF
TRBJ2-1 | 14 | many | - | TRBV27 | TGTGCCAGCAGCCGAATATTGGAGTCCAATGAGCAGTTCTTC | CASSRILESNEQFF
TRBJ1-6 | 15 | - | - | TRBV20-1 | TGCAGTGCCGGGGGCCGGAGCTCCTATAATTCACCCCTCCACTTT | CSAGGRSSYNSPLHF
TRBJ2-1 | 13 | many | - | TRBV28 | TGTGCCAGCAGTTTATCAGGGTACAATGAGCAGTTCTTC | CASSLSGYNEQFF
TRBJ1-4 | 12 | many | - | TRBV7-9 | TGTGCCAGCAGCCAGATGGTGGAAAAACTGTTTTTT | CASSQMVEKLFF
TRBJ2-7 | 15 | medium-sized | - | TRBV20-1 | TGCAGTGCTAGCTCCACAGGGAGCGCACCCTCCGAGCAGTACTTC | CSASSTGSAPSEQYF
TRBJ1-2 | 14 | many | TRBD1 | TRBV28 | TGTGCCACCCCGGCGCGGCAGGGGGCGTTGGGCTACACCTTC | CATPARQGALGYTF
TRBJ1-4 | 15 | once | - | TRBV4-1 | TGCGCCAGCAGCCAAGATCGGCTGCAAGGGGAAAAACTGTTTTTT | CASSQDRLQGEKLFF
TRBJ2-1 | 10 | medium-sized | - | TRBV2 | TGTGCCAGCACTGAGCTTGAGCAGTTCTTC | CASTELEQFF
TRBJ2-7 | 11 | many | - | TRBV7-9 | TGTGCCAGCAGCCAGGGGGGCGAGCAGTACTTC | CASSQGGEQYF
TRBJ2-1 | 16 | - | TRBD2 | TRBV30 | TGTGCCTCCCGTGGGACTAGCGGGAGTGTCTACAATGAGCAGTTCTTC | CASRGTSGSVYNEQFF
TRBJ2-1 | 13 | many | - | TRBV20-1 | TGCAGTGCTAGCAGCATCTCCTACAATGAGCAGTTCTTC | CSASSISYNEQFF
TRBJ2-2 | 15 | many | - | TRBV5-8 | TGTGCCAGCAGCTTCCGGGCCGCGAACACCGGGGAGCTGTTTTTT | CASSFRAANTGELFF
TRBJ2-2 | 12 | many | - | TRBV7-8 | TGTGCCAGCAGCTCGTACACCGGGGAGCTGTTTTTT | CASSSYTGELFF
TRBJ1-6 | 13 | many | - | TRBV7-3 | TGTGCCAGCAGCTGGGGACGCAATTCACCCCTCCACTTT | CASSWGRNSPLHF
TRBJ2-1 | 15 | many | - | TRBV29-1 | TGCAGCGCTTACATGGACTACACTTCTCAGGCCGAGCAGTTCTTC | CSAYMDYTSQAEQFF
TRBJ2-5 | 15 | - | TRBD1 | TRBV5-4 | TGTGCCAGCAGCTTGGGGGGACAGGGGGAAGAGACCCAGTACTTC | CASSLGGQGEETQYF
TRBJ2-1 | 17 | - | TRBD2 | TRBV6-1 | TGTGCCAGCAGTGGGCAATCCCTAGCGGGGTGGATGAATGAGCAGTTCTTC | CASSGQSLAGWMNEQFF
TRBJ2-7 | 15 | many | - | TRBV5-1 | TGCGCCAGCAGCAGATCAGACAGGAGCTCCTACGAGCAGTACTTC | CASSRSDRSSYEQYF
TRBJ2-7 | 14 | - | - | TRBV5-5 | TGTGCCAGCAGCTCATGGGGGGATTTTGGCGAGCAGTACTTC | CASSSWGDFGEQYF
TRBJ2-7 | 17 | many | TRBD2 | TRBV28 | TGTGCCAGCAGTTTATTGAGAGCGGGAGGGCTCGGAAACGAGCAGTACTTC | CASSLLRAGGLGNEQYF
TRBJ2-1 | 15 | many | TRBD2 | TRBV6-1 | TGTGCCAGCGCCCCCCTAGCGGGAGCCGGCAATGAGCAGTTCTTC | CASAPLAGAGNEQFF
TRBJ2-2 | 17 | - | TRBD1 | TRBV24-1 | TGTGCCACCAGTGATTTTGGGGGACAGGGTATAACCGGGGAGCTGTTTTTT | CATSDFGGQGITGELFF
TRBJ2-5 | 15 | many | TRBD2 | TRBV14 | TGTGCCAGCAGCCCCGGACTAGCGGGAGGAGAGACCCAGTACTTC | CASSPGLAGGETQYF
TRBJ1-1 | 17 | many | - | TRBV2 | TGTGCCAGCAGTGAAGTTACGACAGGTTACATGAACACTGAAGCTTTCTTT | CASSEVTTGYMNTEAFF
TRBJ2-1 | 13 | many | TRBD1 | TRBV5-6 | TGTGCCAGCGTACAGGGGATGTACAATGAGCAGTTCTTC | CASVQGMYNEQFF
TRBJ2-7 | 11 | many | - | TRBV5-5 | TGTGCCAGCAGGGAGAACTACGAGCAGTACTTC | CASRENYEQYF
TRBJ2-6 | 16 | many | TRBD1 | TRBV28 | TGTGCCAGCAGTTCGGGACAGTTCTCTGGGGCCAACGTCCTGACTTTC | CASSSGQFSGANVLTF
TRBJ2-7 | 14 | medium-sized | TRBD2 | TRBV12-3/TRBV12-4 | TGTGCCAGCAGTCAAGGACTAGCGGGAGTCGAGCAGTACTTC | CASSQGLAGVEQYF
TRBJ2-7 | 14 | many | - | TRBV4-1 | TGCGCCAGCAGCCTAGATCCGGAGTCCTACGAGCAGTACTTC | CASSLDPESYEQYF
TRBJ2-7 | 15 | many | TRBD2 | TRBV20-1 | TGCAGTGCTAGAAGACTAGCGGGAGGGGGGTACGAGCAGTACTTC | CSARRLAGGGYEQYF
TRBJ2-3 | 15 | many | - | TRBV4-1 | TGCGCCAGCAGCCAAGTAGCGACTAGCACAGATACGCAGTATTTT | CASSQVATSTDTQYF
TRBJ1-6 | 16 | few | TRBD1 | TRBV20-1 | TGCAGTGCTAGAGATATGCAGGGGGCTAATAATTCACCCCTCCACTTT | CSARDMQGANNSPLHF
TRBJ2-7 | 14 | - | - | TRBV4-1 | TGCGCCAGCAGCCAAGATTGGGCACCATACGAGCAGTACTTC | CASSQDWAPYEQYF
TRBJ1-5 | 15 | medium-sized | - | TRBV6-1 | TGTGCCAGCAGTGACTGGCTCTGGGGAGGTCAGCCCCAGCATTTT | CASSDWLWGGQPQHF
TRBJ2-2 | 16 | many | - | TRBV5-1 | TGCGCCAGCAGCCCACGGGACACTTCTGTGGCCGGGGAGCTGTTTTTT | CASSPRDTSVAGELFF